This TCR beta chain was captured in a study of regulatory and conventional T cells in breast cancer (dated by TCRdb to about 2015). From the cysteine up to the phenylalanine, the CDR3 has a length of 15 residues. Solely the CDR3 DNA is kept, with 45 bases framed from the first base. The junction shows trimming of 6 bases on V and 5 bases on J, plus 18 bases between the germline ends. This clonotype appeared a few times. No cognate antigen has been identified for it. No much larger clone exists at a distance of one base, and base qualities are not known. The receptor library was made with PCR. Sequencing took place on an Illumina MiSeq. TCRdb reprocessed the public reads (quality trimming at Q25 with fastp, clone calling with MiXCR) and kept in-frame beta chains. Identical CDR3 proteins give one entry, which carries the most common genes and DNA. The table for this sample lists around 15,000 distinct CDR3 sequences; around 30% of them were counted only once. The top ten hold approximately 1.6% of the sample.

The TCR originated in a female donor in good health. Sequenced: conventional T cells from blood. The receptor chain draws on TRBV12-3 or TRBV12-4 and TRBJ2-3, and perhaps TRBD2 as D gene, on 6 matching bases. The nucleotide sequence reads as follows: TGTGCCAGCAGGGCGAGGGACCTCGGGGGAGATACGCAGTATTTT. Translated, it reads CASRARDLGGDTQYF.